This TCR beta chain was identified during a study of post-analysis software for immune sequencing data. Broader study findings: F measure showed strong co-clustering of same-batch samples. In patients, TRBV5-6, TRBV5-1 and TRBV20-1 belonged to four or five TRBV segments found more frequently than in controls.

The V gene's germline CDR1 is SGHRS and CDR2 YFSETQ. V lost 4 bases and J 5 bases, leaving 21 bases between the germline ends. The CDR3 length is 16 residues. This clonotype was detected a few times. The antigen is unknown. TCR beta cDNA libraries included unique molecular identifiers. TCRdb processed the PCR reads anew with MiXCR; each CDR3 protein has one entry. The repertoire consists of about 540,000 distinct CDR3 sequences, with approximately 34% occurring once and the leading ten covering around 5.9%. This chain connects TRBV5-1 to TRBJ2-5; tentatively, D is TRBD1 (6 bases). This TCR was sampled from a girl aged 2-17 years with multiple sclerosis. Specimen: blood. CDR3 coding DNA: TGCGCCAGCAGCATTGGGACCGGGGACATCCGGGAGACCCAGTACTTC. Translation: CASSIGTGDIRETQYF.